This T cell receptor beta chain appears in the sequencing data of a study of blood T cell repertoires in COVID-19. TCRdb's table, derived via immunoSEQ multiplex PCR, lists solely in-frame clones and lacks some. The sample includes around 320,000 clones, roughly 85% of them seen just once. With 5 bases removed from V and 0 bases from J, the gap between germline ends came to 8 bases. This CDR3 contains 13 residues. Germline V lookup: CDR1 MNHEY, CDR2 SMNVEV (reference sequence). The sequencing sample was made of peripheral blood. The sequence was obtained from a human donor in a cohort sampled during active COVID-19. The V gene is TRBV27, the J gene TRBJ2-7; D remains ambiguous. In nucleotides, the CDR3 is TGTGCCAGCAGTCAGGCAGTCTCCTACGAGCAGTACTTC. Translation: CASSQAVSYEQYF.